The sequence of this TCR beta chain was determined in a study of CD8+CD57+ T cells in acquired aplastic anemia. Turning to the study itself: Roughly 3.2 ug was the average amount of DNA from sorted CD4+ and CD8+ cells.

Genomic DNA acted as the template from which TCR beta VDJ combination and CDR3 sequence profiling were carried out. TCRdb reprocessed the reads via MiXCR and lists one record per CDR3 protein. The sample holds a few hundred thousand distinct CDR3 sequences, 55% to 60% seen once. This CDR3 region has 17 residues. The V gene end was trimmed by 4 bases and the J gene end by 1 base; junction bases not matched to a gene: 11. CDR1 is SGDLS, CDR2 YYNGEE, per germline. This clonotype was detected many times. The chain uses TRBV9 and TRBJ2-5, with TRBD1 identical over 9 bases. Sequenced: sorted CD4+, CD8+, or CD8+CD57+ T cells (not recorded which) from PBMCs. The receptor was derived from a human donor with severe aplastic anemia or a healthy control (not recorded which). Written as DNA, the CDR3 is TGTGCCAGCAGCACCCGGGACAGGGTTTGGGGCCAAGAGACCCAGTACTTC. The encoded protein is CASSTRDRVWGQETQYF.